The entry below gives a single T cell receptor beta chain sequence along with its context. Germline CDR1 and CDR2: MNHEY and SVGAGI. The CDR3 consists of 16 residues. Trimming took 1 base from V and 0 from J; bases not matched to a gene: 1. The data belong to a study of T cell responses to AZD1222 COVID-19 vaccine. Here immunoSEQ multiplex PCR was the method, and the copy in TCRdb shows in-frame clones only, minus some. The sample holds 100,000 to 140,000 clones, about 85% seen once. The sample consisted of peripheral blood, taken 28 days after the second AZD1222 dose. This chain connects TRBV6-5 to TRBJ1-3, with 9 bases fitting TRBD1. The clonotype originates from an adult who received the AZD1222 COVID-19 vaccine. In DNA, the CDR3 is TGTGCCAGCAGTTACTTGGACAGGGGCTCTGGAAACACCATATATTTT. Protein: CASSYLDRGSGNTIYF.